Shown below are 23 T cell receptor beta chains from a single sample sequenced in a study of control samples from healthy donors and cancer patients. Measured with immunoSEQ multiplex PCR; TCRdb has only the in-frame clones, and not every one. The data contain 130,000 or so clones, more than 80% of them singletons. Sequencing used blood. The receptors originated from a man between 18 and 35 years old in good health.

The rearrangement joins TRBV29-1 to TRBJ1-4; maybe TRBD1 (5 bases). The CDR3 sequence is 15 residues long. The germline CDR1 and CDR2 sequences are SQVTM and ANQGSEA. The germline V and J ends were trimmed by 5 bases and 3 bases, with 16 bases remaining between them. This chain's CDR3 is CSVRLGGGANEKLFF. CDR3 nucleotide sequence: TGCAGCGTTCGGTTGGGCGGGGGGGCTAATGAAAAACTGTTTTTT.

The CDR3 loop reads CASSLAGESSPLHF. The DNA of the CDR3 is TGCGCCAGCAGCTTGGCTGGGGAAAGTTCACCCCTCCACTTT. This chain connects TRBV5-1 to TRBJ1-6; D is ambiguous. The V gene lost 0 bases and the J gene lost 9 bases, with 10 bases spanning the gap. The CDR3 loop spans 14 amino acids. Germline V gene lookup returns CDR1 SGHRS and CDR2 YFSETQ.

The rearrangement uses TRBV4-1 and TRBJ1-2; 7 positions agree with TRBD1. There are 15 residues in the CDR3. Germline CDR1 MGHRA, CDR2 YSYEKL. With 1 base clipped from V and 2 bases from J, the junction kept 4 bases outside the gene matches. DNA of the CDR3: TGCGCCAGCAGCCAAGGTATGGGACAGAACTATGGCTACACCTTC. Protein product: CASSQGMGQNYGYTF.

V and J are TRBV19 and TRBJ1-4; tentative D call: TRBD1 (5 bases). The CDR3 has 17 amino acids. V was pared by 4 bases and J by 0 bases, with 15 bases between. In germline, CDR1 is LNHDA, CDR2 SQIVND (reference sequence). In nucleotides, the CDR3 is TGTGCCAGTAGTAGTCCCGGGACTGCAGCAACTAATGAAAAACTGTTTTTT. Protein sequence: CASSSPGTAATNEKLFF. Looking up the rest from reference TRBV19 and TRBJ1-4 gives the full variable domain: DGGITQSPKYLFRKEGQNVTLSCEQNLNHDAMYWYRQDPGQGLRLIYYSQIVNDFQKGDIAEGYSVSREKKESFPLTVTSAQKNPTAFYLCASSSPGTAATNEKLFFGSGTQLSVL.

V is TRBV3-1 (or the pseudogene TRBV3-2) and J is TRBJ2-3; D possibly corresponds to TRBD2 (5 bases). The CDR3 runs 16 residues. Trimming took off 5 bases at V and 2 bases at J, with 17 bases between the two ends. Germline values: CDR1 LGHDT, CDR2 YNNKEL (reference sequence). CDR3 in amino acids: CASSSLALAYTDTQYF. The CDR3 DNA sequence: TGTGCCAGCAGCTCCCTAGCCCTAGCTTACACAGATACGCAGTATTTT.

This chain uses TRBV7-2 with TRBJ2-1, with TRBD1 as a possible D gene (5 bases). The ends were cut back, 1 base at V and 0 bases at J, with 10 bases in the middle. Germline assignment: CDR1 SGHTA and CDR2 FQGNSA. The CDR3 loop spans 16 amino acids. CDR3 nucleotides: TGTGCCAGCAGCTTAGAGGGGTTTTCCTCCTACAATGAGCAGTTCTTC. Translated, it gives CASSLEGFSSYNEQFF.

The chain combines TRBV6-5 with TRBJ1-6; a possible D gene is TRBD1 (6 bases). V was trimmed by 3 bases and J by 3 bases, leaving 9 bases between them. The CDR3 length is 15 residues. CDR1 is MNHEY and CDR2 is SVGAGI in the germline V gene. CDR3 loop: CASSYRDIYNSPLHF. The DNA for the CDR3 is TGTGCCAGCAGTTATAGGGACATCTATAATTCACCCCTCCACTTT.

The chain employs TRBV11-3 and TRBJ1-3; D is unclear. The V end lost 5 bases, the J end lost 0 bases, and 5 bases lay between the germline ends. Germline V gives CDR1 SGHNT, CDR2 YENEEA. The CDR3 has 13 residues. The CDR3 protein is CASSPYSGNTIYF. The CDR3 nucleotides read TGTGCCAGCAGCCCATACTCTGGAAACACCATATATTTT.

This clone is a singleton in its sample. The chain employs TRBV30 and TRBJ1-1, with unresolved D. Germline V gene data show CDR1 as GTSNPN and CDR2 as SVGIG (reference sequence). Trimming removed 8 bases from V and 10 bases from J, with 14 bases in between. The CDR3 runs to 10 residues. The CDR3 nucleotides read TGTGCCCTCCAGAGGACTTCAGCTTTCTTT. Its translation is CALQRTSAFF. The full variable domain, rest sourced from reference TRBV30 and TRBJ1-1, is SQTIHQWPATLVQPVGSPLSLECTVEGTSNPNLYWYRQAAGRGLQLLFYSVGIGQISSEVPQNLSASRPQDRQFILSSKKLLLSDSGFYLCALQRTSAFFGQGTRLTVV.

V usage is TRBV19 and J usage is TRBJ2-3; D is unresolved. Germline values: CDR1 LNHDA, CDR2 SQIVND (reference sequence). With 1 base removed from V and 2 bases from J, the gap between germline ends came to 7 bases. This CDR3 region has 14 residues. The CDR3 here is CASSIGPVTDTQYF. The CDR3 nucleotides read TGTGCCAGTAGTATAGGGCCAGTCACAGATACGCAGTATTTT. Based on the CDR3 plus reference TRBV19 and TRBJ2-3, the full variable domain is DGGITQSPKYLFRKEGQNVTLSCEQNLNHDAMYWYRQDPGQGLRLIYYSQIVNDFQKGDIAEGYSVSREKKESFPLTVTSAQKNPTAFYLCASSIGPVTDTQYFGPGTRLTVL.

V is TRBV5-4 and J is TRBJ2-7; D uncertain. The CDR3 loop spans 15 amino acids. Looked up from germline, CDR1 is SGHNT and CDR2 is YYREEE (reference sequence). Trimming removed 0 bases at V and 7 bases at J, with 17 bases between. The CDR3 region has the DNA TGTGCCAGCAGCTTGGGGACCTCCCGGCAAGGGGAGCAGTACTTC. It yields the protein CASSLGTSRQGEQYF. The full variable domain, rest sourced from reference TRBV5-4 and TRBJ2-7, is ETGVTQSPTHLIKTRGQQVTLRCSSQSGHNTVSWYQQALGQGPQFIFQYYREEENGRGNFPPRFSGLQFPNYSSELNVNALELDDSALYLCASSLGTSRQGEQYFGPGTRLTVT.

The rearrangement uses TRBV3-1 (or the pseudogene TRBV3-2) and TRBJ1-2; D is unclear. The CDR3 extends over 13 amino acids. Germline V CDR1 and CDR2: LGHDT, YNNKEL (reference sequence). V was shortened by 2 bases and J by 4 bases, with 8 bases between the two germline ends. The CDR3 nucleotides read TGTGCCAGCAGCCAAAGGGCCAGCTATGGCTACACCTTC. Translating gives CASSQRASYGYTF.

This chain connects TRBV19 to TRBJ2-7, with 7 bases aligning to TRBD1. Germline-derived CDR1 and CDR2 are LNHDA and SQIVND (reference sequence). The CDR3 runs 14 residues. V trimming: 3 bases; J trimming: 2 bases; junction bases outside the gene matches: 4. CDR3 nucleotides: TGTGCCAGTAGTATGTCAGGGGGACCCTACGAGCAGTACTTC. Translated: CASSMSGGPYEQYF.

The J gene is TRBJ2-6, the V gene TRBV2; tentatively, D is TRBD1 (6 bases). This CDR3 region has 14 residues. Trimming cost V 11 bases and J 4 bases, with 15 bases left between them. Germline-derived CDR1 and CDR2 are SNHLY and FYNNEI. CDR3 DNA sequence: TGTGCCGACCGGGACATTACCGGGGCCAACGTCCTGACTTTC. Translation gives CADRDITGANVLTF. The full variable domain, its missing parts supplied by reference TRBV2 and TRBJ2-6, is EPEVTQTPSHQVTQMGQEVILRCVPISNHLYFYWYRQILGQKVEFLVSFYNNEISEKSEIFDDQFSVERPDGSNFTLKIRSTKLEDSAMYFCADRDITGANVLTFGAGSRLTVL.

The chain recombines TRBV25-1 with TRBJ2-7, with TRBD2 matching 11 bases. V dropped 5 bases and J dropped 3; count of bases not matched to a gene: 6. The germline CDR1 and CDR2 sequences are MGHDK and SYGVNS. The CDR3 loop spans 15 amino acids. This CDR3 is CASSWGTSGIYEQYF. CDR3 sequence (DNA): TGTGCCAGCAGTTGGGGGACTAGCGGAATCTACGAGCAGTACTTC.

This clone showed up just a few times. J is TRBJ2-7 and V is TRBV7-8; D might be TRBD1 or TRBD2, each matching 5 bases. With 2 bases removed from V and 7 bases from J, the gap between germline ends came to 12 bases. The V gene's germline CDR1 is SGHVS and CDR2 FQNEAQ. This CDR3 is 13 amino acids long. The chain's CDR3 is CASSLLIEGEQYF. The CDR3 region has the DNA TGTGCCAGCAGCTTACTCATTGAGGGGGAGCAGTACTTC.

V and J are TRBV4-2 and TRBJ1-1, with D tentatively TRBD1 (6 bases). CDR3 size: 13 residues. The V gene lost 1 base and the J gene lost 8 bases, with 11 bases spanning the gap. The V gene's germline CDR1 is LGHNA and CDR2 YNFKEQ. The CDR3 DNA reads as TGTGCCAGCAGCCAAGGTAGTACAGGGGAAGCTTTCTTT. This translates into CASSQGSTGEAFF.

The rearrangement joins TRBV3-1 (or the pseudogene TRBV3-2) to TRBJ2-7; D gene uncertain. V was pared by 3 bases and J by 0 bases, with 6 bases between. This CDR3 has 13 residues. Germline CDR1 LGHDT, CDR2 YNNKEL (reference sequence). The CDR3 loop is CASSQGNSYEQYF. The CDR3, as DNA: TGTGCCAGCAGCCAGGGCAACTCCTACGAGCAGTACTTC.

A single count supports this clone. The chain combines TRBV6-5 with TRBJ2-7; 7 nucleotides match TRBD1. This CDR3 contains 15 residues. The J segment lost 3 bases and the V segment lost 2 bases, leaving 7 bases of the junction unmatched. In germline, CDR1 is MNHEY, CDR2 SVGAGI. In DNA form, the CDR3 reads TGTGCCAGCAGTTACATGGCAGGGGGTCACTACGAGCAGTACTTC. The encoded protein is CASSYMAGGHYEQYF.

The chain employs TRBV10-3 and TRBJ1-5; D gene uncertain. This CDR3 has 14 residues. In germline, CDR1 is ENHRY, CDR2 SYGVKD. Deletions cut 0 bases from V and 5 bases from J, with 8 bases between. CDR3 sequence (DNA): TGTGCCATCAGTGAGTCGAGTCCCTATCAGCCCCAGCATTTT. Its translation is CAISESSPYQPQHF.

The chain links TRBV5-6 to TRBJ2-5, with 7 bases matching TRBD2. The J segment lost 4 bases and the V segment lost 0 bases, leaving 6 bases of the junction unmatched. Germline V CDR1 and CDR2: SGHDT, YYEEEE. The CDR3 covers 15 residues. DNA of the CDR3: TGTGCCAGCAGCTTGGTTGGGGGGGAAAGAGAGACCCAGTACTTC. Translation gives CASSLVGGERETQYF. The whole variable domain, filled in from reference TRBV5-6 and TRBJ2-5, reads DAGVTQSPTHLIKTRGQQVTLRCSPKSGHDTVSWYQQALGQGPQFIFQYYEEEERQRGNFPDRFSGHQFPNYSSELNVNALLLGDSALYLCASSLVGGERETQYFGPGTRLLVL.

The chain links TRBV3-1 (or the pseudogene TRBV3-2) to TRBJ2-2, with 14 bases aligning to TRBD2. V lost 5 bases to trimming and J lost 0 bases; unmatched junction nucleotides: 2. The CDR3 is 17 residues long. Germline V gene data show CDR1 as LGHDT and CDR2 as YNNKEL (reference sequence). The CDR3 DNA sequence: TGTGCCAGCAGCAAGGGACTAGCGGGGGCGAACACCGGGGAGCTGTTTTTT. This translates into CASSKGLAGANTGELFF.

The chain has TRBV16 and TRBJ1-6; no clear D. The CDR3 extends over 13 amino acids. CDR1 and CDR2 from the germline V gene are KGHSY and FQNENV. V was shortened by 2 bases and J by 4 bases, with 3 bases between the two germline ends. Here the CDR3 DNA reads TGTGCCAGCAGCCAAGGGTATAATTCACCCCTCCACTTT. It codes for CASSQGYNSPLHF.